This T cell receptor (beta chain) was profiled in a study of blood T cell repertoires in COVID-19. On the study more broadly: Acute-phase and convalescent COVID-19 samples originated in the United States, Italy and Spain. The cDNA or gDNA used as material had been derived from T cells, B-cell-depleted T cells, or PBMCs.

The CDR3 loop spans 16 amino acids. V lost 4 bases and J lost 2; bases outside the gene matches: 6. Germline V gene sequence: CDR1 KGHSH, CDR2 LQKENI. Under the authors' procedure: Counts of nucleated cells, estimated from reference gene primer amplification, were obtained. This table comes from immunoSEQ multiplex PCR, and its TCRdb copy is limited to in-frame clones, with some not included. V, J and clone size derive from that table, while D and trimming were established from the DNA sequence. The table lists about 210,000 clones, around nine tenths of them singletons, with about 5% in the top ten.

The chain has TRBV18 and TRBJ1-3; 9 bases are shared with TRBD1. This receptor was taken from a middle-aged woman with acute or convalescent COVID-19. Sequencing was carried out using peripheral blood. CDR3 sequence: CASSLFTGGPGNTIYF. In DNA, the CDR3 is TGTGCCAGCTCACTATTTACAGGGGGCCCTGGAAACACCATATATTTT.